The present T cell receptor (beta chain) was sequenced within a study of cytotoxic CD8 clonotypes in ibrutinib-treated CLL. General study results and limits: Public clonotypes were uncommon and contracted or stayed stable on treatment.

The CDR3 is 14 amino acids. Trimming stripped 5 bases from V and 5 bases from J, with 18 bases between. The germline gives CDR1 GTSNPN, CDR2 SVGIG (reference sequence). Produced via immunoSEQ multiplex PCR; TCRdb's table is partial and in-frame only. This sample has 43,000 or so clones, with 65% to 70% found just once. About this clone: Antigen: not known.

This sample comprised PBMCs, obtained after 24 months of ibrutinib treatment. This chain joins TRBV30 and TRBJ1-2; D not certain. This receptor was taken from a human donor with chronic lymphocytic leukemia. The chain's CDR3 is CAWGLGSAVYGYTF. The CDR3 coding sequence is TGTGCCTGGGGCCTAGGGTCCGCGGTTTATGGCTACACCTTC.